This TCR beta chain was identified during a study of OX40 agonist ivuxolimab in advanced cancers. Peripheral blood came from all dose cohorts at three timepoints. The repertoire was sequenced with immunoSEQ multiplex PCR; TCRdb's copy has only in-frame clones and lacks some. The repertoire holds 65,000 to 95,000 clones, around 88% seen once, with roughly 0.76% in the top ten. This CDR3 has 13 residues. Germline V CDR1 and CDR2: KGHSH, LQKENI. V lost 5 bases, J lost 5 bases, and 6 bases stayed unmatched. The sequence derives from an adult with an advanced solid tumor such as melanoma, head and neck, liver or kidney cancer. This specimen consisted of CD4+ or CD8+ T cells sorted from blood, obtained in a trial of the OX40 agonist ivuxolimab. The rearrangement joins TRBV18 to TRBJ2-7; 7 nucleotides match TRBD2. CDR3: CASSAGLEDEQYF. Written as DNA, the CDR3 is TGTGCCAGCTCAGCAGGACTAGAGGACGAGCAGTACTTC.